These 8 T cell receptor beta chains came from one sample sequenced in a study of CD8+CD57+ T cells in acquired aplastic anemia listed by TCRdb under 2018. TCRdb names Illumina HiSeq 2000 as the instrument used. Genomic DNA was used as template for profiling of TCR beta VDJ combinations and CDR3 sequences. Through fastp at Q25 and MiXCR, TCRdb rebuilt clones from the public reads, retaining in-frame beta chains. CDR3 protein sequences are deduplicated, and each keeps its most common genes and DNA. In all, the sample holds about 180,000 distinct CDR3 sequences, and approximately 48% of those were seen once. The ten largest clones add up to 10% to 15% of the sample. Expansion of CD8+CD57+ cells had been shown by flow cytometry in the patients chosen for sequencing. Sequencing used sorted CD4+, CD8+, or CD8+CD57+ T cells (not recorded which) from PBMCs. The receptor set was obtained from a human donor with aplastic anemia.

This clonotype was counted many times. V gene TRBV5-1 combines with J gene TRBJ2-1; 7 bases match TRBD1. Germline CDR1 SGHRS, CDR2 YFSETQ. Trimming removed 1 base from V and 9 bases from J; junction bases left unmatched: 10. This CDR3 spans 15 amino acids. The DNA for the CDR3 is TGCGCCAGCAGCTTGCAAAGGACAGGAGGTAGTGAGCAGTTCTTC. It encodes CASSLQRTGGSEQFF.

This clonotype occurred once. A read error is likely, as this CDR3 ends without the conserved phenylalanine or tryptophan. CDR3 nucleotides: TGTGCCAGCAGCACCTCGATCGGGGCTAATGAAAAACTGTTTGTT. It codes for CASSTSIGANEKLFV. The V and J genes are TRBV7-6 and TRBJ1-4; D ambiguous. The germline V and J ends were trimmed by 5 bases and 3 bases, with 13 bases remaining between them. The CDR3 is 15 amino acids. Germline V CDR1 and CDR2: SGHVS, FNYEAQ.

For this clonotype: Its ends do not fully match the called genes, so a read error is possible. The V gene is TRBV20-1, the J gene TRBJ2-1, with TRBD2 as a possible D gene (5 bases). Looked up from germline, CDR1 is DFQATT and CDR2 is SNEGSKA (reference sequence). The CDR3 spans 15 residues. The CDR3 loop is CSARDEARTRSEQFF. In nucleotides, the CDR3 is TGTAGTGCTAGAGATGAGGCGCGGACTCGATCTGAGCAGTTCTTC.

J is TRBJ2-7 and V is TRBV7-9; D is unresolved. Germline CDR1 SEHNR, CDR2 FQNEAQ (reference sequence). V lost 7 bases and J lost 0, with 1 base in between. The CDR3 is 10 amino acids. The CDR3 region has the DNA TGTGCCAGCAACTCCTACGAGCAGTACTTC. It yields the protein CASNSYEQYF.

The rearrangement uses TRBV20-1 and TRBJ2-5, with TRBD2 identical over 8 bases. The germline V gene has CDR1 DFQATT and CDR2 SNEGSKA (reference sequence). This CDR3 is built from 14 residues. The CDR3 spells CSGMKTSDQETQYF. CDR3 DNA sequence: TGCAGCGGCATGAAGACTAGCGACCAAGAGACCCAGTACTTC.

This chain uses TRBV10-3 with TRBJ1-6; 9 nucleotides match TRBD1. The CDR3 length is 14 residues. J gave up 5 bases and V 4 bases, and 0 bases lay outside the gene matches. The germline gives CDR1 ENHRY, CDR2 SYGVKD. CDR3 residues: CAISGTGDNSPLHF. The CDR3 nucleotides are TGTGCCATCAGTGGGACAGGGGATAATTCACCCCTCCACTTT.

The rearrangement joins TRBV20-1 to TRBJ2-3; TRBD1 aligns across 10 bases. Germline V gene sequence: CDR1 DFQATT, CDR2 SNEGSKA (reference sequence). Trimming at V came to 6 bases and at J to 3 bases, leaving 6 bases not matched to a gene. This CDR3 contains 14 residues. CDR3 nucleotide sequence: TGCAGTGCCGAGACAGGGGGCGCAACAGATACGCAGTATTTT. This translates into CSAETGGATDTQYF.

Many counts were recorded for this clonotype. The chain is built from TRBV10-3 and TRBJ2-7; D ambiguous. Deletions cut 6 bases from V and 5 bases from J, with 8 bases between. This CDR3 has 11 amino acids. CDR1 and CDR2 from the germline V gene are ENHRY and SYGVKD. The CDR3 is CAISGQDEQYF. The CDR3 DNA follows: TGTGCCATCAGCGGCCAAGACGAGCAGTACTTC.